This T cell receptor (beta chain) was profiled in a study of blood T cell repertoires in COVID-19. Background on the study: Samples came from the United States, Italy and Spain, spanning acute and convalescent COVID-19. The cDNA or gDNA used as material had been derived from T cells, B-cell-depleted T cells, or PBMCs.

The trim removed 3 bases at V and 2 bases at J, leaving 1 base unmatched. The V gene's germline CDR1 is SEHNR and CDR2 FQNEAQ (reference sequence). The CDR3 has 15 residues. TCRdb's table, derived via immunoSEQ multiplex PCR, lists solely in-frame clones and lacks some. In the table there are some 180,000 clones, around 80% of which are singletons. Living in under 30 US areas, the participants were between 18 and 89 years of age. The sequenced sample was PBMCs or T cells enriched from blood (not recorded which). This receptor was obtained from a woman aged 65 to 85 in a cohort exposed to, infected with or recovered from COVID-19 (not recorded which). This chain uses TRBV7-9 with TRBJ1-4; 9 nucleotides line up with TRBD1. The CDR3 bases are TGTGCCAGCAGCTTCACAGGGGGCACTAATGAAAAACTGTTTTTT. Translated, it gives CASSFTGGTNEKLFF.